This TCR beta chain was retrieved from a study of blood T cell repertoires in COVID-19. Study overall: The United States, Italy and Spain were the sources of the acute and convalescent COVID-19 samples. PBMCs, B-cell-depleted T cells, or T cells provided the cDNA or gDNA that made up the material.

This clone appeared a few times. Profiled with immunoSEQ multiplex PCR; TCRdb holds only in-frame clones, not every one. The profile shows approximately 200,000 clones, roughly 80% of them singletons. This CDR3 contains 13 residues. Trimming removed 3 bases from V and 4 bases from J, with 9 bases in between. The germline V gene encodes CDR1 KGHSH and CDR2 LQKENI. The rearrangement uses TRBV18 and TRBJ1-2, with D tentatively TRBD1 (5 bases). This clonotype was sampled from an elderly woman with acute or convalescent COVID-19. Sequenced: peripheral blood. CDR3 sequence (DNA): TGTGCCAGCTCACCCGAGACAGCCTATGGCTACACCTTC. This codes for CASSPETAYGYTF.